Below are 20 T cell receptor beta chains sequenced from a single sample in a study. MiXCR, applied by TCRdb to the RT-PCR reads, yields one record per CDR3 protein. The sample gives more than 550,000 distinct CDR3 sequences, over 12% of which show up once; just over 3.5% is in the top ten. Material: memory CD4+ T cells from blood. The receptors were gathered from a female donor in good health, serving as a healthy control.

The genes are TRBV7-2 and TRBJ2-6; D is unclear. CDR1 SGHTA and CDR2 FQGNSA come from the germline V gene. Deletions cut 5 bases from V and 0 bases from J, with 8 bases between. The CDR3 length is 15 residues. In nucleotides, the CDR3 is TGTGCCAGCAGCATCCGGAACTCTGGGGCCAACGTCCTGACTTTC. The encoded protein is CASSIRNSGANVLTF. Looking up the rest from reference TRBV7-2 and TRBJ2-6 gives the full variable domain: GAGVSQSPSNKVTEKGKDVELRCDPISGHTALYWYRQSLGQGLEFLIYFQGNSAPDKSGLPSDRFSAERTGGSVSTLTIQRTQQEDSAVYLCASSIRNSGANVLTFGAGSRLTVL.

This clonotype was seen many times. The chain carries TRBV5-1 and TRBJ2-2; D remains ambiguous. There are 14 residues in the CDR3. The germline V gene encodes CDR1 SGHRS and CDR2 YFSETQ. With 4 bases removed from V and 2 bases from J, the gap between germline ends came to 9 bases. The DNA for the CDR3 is TGCGCCAGCAGCCACGACCACAACACCGGGGAGCTGTTTTTT. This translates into CASSHDHNTGELFF.

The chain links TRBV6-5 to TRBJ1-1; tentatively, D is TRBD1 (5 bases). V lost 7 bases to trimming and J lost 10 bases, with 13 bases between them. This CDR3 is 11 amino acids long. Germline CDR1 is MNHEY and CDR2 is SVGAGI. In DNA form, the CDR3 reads TGTGCCAGCATCGGGGCCTGGGGAGCTTTCTTT. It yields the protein CASIGAWGAFF.

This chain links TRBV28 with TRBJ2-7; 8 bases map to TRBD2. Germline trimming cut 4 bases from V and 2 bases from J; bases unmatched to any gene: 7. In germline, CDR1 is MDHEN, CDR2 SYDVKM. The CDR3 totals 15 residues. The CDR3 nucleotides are TGTGCCAGCAGTTCCTCGGGGGGGGTCCCCTACGAGCAGTACTTC. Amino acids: CASSSSGGVPYEQYF.

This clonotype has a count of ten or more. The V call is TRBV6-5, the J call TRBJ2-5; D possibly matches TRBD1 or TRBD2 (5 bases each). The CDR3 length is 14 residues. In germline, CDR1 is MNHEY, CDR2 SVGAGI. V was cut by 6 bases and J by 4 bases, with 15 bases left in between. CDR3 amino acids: CASRKPGPGETQYF. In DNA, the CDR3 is TGTGCCAGCAGAAAGCCGGGGCCGGGAGAGACCCAGTACTTC.

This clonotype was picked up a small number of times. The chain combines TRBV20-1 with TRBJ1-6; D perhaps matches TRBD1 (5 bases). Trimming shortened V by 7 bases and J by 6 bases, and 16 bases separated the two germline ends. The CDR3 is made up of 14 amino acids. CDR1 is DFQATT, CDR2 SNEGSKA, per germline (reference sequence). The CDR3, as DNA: TGCAGTGTCTCCCCCGGGACGGCTAATTCACCCCTCCACTTT. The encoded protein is CSVSPGTANSPLHF.

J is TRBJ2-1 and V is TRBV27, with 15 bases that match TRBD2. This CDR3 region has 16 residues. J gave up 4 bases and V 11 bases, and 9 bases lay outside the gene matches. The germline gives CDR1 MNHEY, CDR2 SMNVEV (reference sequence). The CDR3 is CAGGGLAGGLYNEQFF. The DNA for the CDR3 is TGTGCCGGGGGCGGACTAGCGGGAGGGTTATACAATGAGCAGTTCTTC.

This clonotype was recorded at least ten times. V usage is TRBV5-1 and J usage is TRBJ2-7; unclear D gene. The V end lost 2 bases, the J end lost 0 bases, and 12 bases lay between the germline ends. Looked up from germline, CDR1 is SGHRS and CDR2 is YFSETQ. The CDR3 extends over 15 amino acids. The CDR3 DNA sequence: TGCGCCAGCAGCTTAAACGACCAGAGCTCCTACGAGCAGTACTTC. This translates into CASSLNDQSSYEQYF.

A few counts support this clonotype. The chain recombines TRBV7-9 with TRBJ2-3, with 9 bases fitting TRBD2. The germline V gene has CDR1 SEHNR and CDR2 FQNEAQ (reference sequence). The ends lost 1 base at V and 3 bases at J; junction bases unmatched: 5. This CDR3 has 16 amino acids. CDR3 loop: CASSLVAGVGTDTQYF. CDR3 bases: TGTGCCAGCAGCTTAGTAGCGGGAGTAGGAACAGATACGCAGTATTTT.

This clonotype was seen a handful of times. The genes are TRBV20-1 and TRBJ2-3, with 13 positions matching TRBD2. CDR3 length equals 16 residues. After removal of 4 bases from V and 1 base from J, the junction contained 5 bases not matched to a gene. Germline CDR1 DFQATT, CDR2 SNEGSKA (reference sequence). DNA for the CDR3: TGCAGTGCTACCCGACTAGCGGGAGGCCGCACAGATACGCAGTATTTT. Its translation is CSATRLAGGRTDTQYF.

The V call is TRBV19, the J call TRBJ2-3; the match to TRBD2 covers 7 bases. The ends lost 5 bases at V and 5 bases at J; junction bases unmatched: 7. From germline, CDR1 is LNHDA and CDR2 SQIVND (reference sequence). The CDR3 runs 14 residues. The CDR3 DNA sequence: TGTGCCAGTAGTCCCAGGGTAGCGGGAGATACGCAGTATTTT. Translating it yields CASSPRVAGDTQYF.

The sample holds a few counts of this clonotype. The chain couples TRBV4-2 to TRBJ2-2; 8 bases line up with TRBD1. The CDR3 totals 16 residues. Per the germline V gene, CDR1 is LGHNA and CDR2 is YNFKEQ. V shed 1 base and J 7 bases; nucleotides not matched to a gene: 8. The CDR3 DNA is TGTGCCAGCAGCCAAGTCACGGGACAGGCCGGCGGGGAGCTGTTTTTT. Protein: CASSQVTGQAGGELFF.

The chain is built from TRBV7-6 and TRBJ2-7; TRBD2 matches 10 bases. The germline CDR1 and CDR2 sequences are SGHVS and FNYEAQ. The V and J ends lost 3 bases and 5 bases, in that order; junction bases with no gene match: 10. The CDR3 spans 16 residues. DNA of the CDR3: TGTGCCAGCAGCTTGGGAAAGCGGGAGGGCCTCCACGAGCAGTACTTC. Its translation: CASSLGKREGLHEQYF.

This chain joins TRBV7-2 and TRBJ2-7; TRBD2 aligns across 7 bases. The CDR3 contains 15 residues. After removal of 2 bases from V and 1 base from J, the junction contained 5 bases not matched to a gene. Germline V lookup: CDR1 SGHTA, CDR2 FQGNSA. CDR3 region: CASSLREGRSYEQYF. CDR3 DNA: TGTGCCAGCAGCTTAAGGGAGGGTCGATCCTACGAGCAGTACTTC.

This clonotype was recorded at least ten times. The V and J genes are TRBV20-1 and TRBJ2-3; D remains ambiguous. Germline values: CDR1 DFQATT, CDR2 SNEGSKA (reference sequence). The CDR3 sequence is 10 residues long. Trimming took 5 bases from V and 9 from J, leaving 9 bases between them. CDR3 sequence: CSAPLGTQYF. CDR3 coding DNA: TGCAGTGCTCCTCTAGGCACGCAGTATTTT.

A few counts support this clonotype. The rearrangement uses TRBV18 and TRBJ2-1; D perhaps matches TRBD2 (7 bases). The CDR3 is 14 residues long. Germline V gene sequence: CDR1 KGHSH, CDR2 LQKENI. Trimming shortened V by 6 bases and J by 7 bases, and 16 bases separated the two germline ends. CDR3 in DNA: TGTGCCAGCTCCCTGGGAGGGGGAACGAATGAGCAGTTCTTC. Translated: CASSLGGGTNEQFF.

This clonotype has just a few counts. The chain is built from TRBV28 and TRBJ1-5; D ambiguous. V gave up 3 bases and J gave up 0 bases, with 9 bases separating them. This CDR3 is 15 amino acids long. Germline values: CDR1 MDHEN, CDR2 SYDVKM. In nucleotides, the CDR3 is TGTGCCAGCAGTTTTCAGGACCTTAGCAATCAGCCCCAGCATTTT. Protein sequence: CASSFQDLSNQPQHF. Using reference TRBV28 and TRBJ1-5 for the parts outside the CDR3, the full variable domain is DVKVTQSSRYLVKRTGEKVFLECVQDMDHENMFWYRQDPGLGLRLIYFSYDVKMKEKGDIPEGYSVSREKKERFSLILESASTNQTSMYLCASSFQDLSNQPQHFGDGTRLSIL.

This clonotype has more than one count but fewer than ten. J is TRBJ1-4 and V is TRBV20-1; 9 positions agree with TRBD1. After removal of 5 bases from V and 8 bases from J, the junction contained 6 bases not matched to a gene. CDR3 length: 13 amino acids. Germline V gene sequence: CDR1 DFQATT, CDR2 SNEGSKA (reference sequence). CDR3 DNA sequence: TGCAGTGCTCGGACAGGGGACGGGGAAAAACTGTTTTTT. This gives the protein CSARTGDGEKLFF.

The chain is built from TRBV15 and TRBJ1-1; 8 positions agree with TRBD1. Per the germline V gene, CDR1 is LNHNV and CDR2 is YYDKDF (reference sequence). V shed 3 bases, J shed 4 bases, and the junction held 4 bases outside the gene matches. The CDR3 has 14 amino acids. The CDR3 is CATSSNRGGTEAFF. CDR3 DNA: TGTGCCACCAGCAGTAACAGGGGGGGCACTGAAGCTTTCTTT.

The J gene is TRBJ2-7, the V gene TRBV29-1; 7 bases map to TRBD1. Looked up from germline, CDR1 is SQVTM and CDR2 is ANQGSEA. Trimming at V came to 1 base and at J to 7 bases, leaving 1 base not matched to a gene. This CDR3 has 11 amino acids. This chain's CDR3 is CSVEGQGEQYF. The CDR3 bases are TGCAGCGTTGAAGGACAGGGAGAGCAGTACTTC.